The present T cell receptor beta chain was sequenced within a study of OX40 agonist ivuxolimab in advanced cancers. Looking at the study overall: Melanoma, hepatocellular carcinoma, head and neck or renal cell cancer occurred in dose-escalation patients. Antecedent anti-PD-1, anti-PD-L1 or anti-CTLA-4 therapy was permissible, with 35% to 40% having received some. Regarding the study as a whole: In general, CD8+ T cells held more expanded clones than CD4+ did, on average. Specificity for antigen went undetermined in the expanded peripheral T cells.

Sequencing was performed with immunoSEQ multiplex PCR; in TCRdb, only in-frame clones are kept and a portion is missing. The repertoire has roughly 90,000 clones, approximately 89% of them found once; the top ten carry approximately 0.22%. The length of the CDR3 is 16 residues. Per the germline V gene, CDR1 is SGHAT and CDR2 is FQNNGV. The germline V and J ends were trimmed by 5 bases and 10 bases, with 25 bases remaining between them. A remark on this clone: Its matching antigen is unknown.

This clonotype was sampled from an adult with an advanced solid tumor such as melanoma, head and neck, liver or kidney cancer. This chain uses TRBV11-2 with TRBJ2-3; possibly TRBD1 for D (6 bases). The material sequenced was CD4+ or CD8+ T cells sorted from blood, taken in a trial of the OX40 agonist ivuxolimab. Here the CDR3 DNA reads TGTGCCAGCAGCCCCGAAGAAACAGGTCTAGGGGGACCGCAGTATTTT. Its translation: CASSPEETGLGGPQYF.